These 30 T cell receptor beta chains were sequenced from one sample in a study of T cell changes during pregnancy in multiple sclerosis. TCRdb keeps only in-frame clones here, not all; method: immunoSEQ multiplex PCR. The table has about 110,000 clones, less than 95% seen once. Sequencing used peripheral blood, obtained in the third trimester of pregnancy. The receptors originated from a female donor in good health, enrolled as a control in a pregnancy study.

V gene TRBV2 combines with J gene TRBJ1-4, with 7 bases aligning to TRBD1. Germline V lookup: CDR1 SNHLY, CDR2 FYNNEI. This CDR3 is built from 11 residues. V lost 6 bases and J lost 11; bases outside the gene matches: 3. CDR3 amino acids: CASRVTGKLFF. The CDR3 DNA sequence: TGTGCCAGCAGGGTGACAGGGAAACTGTTTTTT.

The chain combines TRBV11-2 with TRBJ1-2, with 7 bases matching TRBD1. V shed 1 base and J 4 bases; nucleotides not matched to a gene: 9. The CDR3 contains 16 residues. Germline assignment: CDR1 SGHAT and CDR2 FQNNGV. The CDR3 DNA sequence: TGTGCCAGCAGCTTAGTCACAGGGGCCAGGCCCTATGGCTACACCTTC. Residues: CASSLVTGARPYGYTF.

The chain combines TRBV7-9 with TRBJ1-4, with D possibly TRBD1 on 5 matching bases. V was trimmed by 4 bases and J by 5 bases, leaving 17 bases between them. Per germline, CDR1 SEHNR and CDR2 FQNEAQ (reference sequence). The length of the CDR3 is 16 residues. The CDR3 here is CASSSYPGGENEKLFF. For the CDR3, the DNA is TGTGCCAGCAGCTCATATCCGGGGGGGGAGAATGAAAAACTGTTTTTT.

The genes are TRBV5-6 and TRBJ2-2; D may be TRBD1 (6 bases). The CDR3 runs 13 residues. V lost 5 bases and J 5 bases, leaving 10 bases between the germline ends. The germline CDR1 and CDR2 sequences are SGHDT and YYEEEE. The CDR3: CASRRTVTGELFF. DNA for the CDR3: TGTGCCAGCAGAAGGACAGTAACCGGGGAGCTGTTTTTT.

The rearrangement joins TRBV2 to TRBJ2-7, with TRBD1 as a possible D gene (6 bases). The CDR3 covers 12 residues. Deletions cut 6 bases from V and 2 bases from J, with 8 bases between. Germline V lookup: CDR1 SNHLY, CDR2 FYNNEI. CDR3 region: CASRDRTYEQYF. The CDR3 bases are TGTGCCAGCAGGGACAGAACCTACGAGCAGTACTTC.

The rearrangement links TRBV2 to TRBJ2-5; D is undetermined. This CDR3 region has 12 residues. Per germline, CDR1 SNHLY and CDR2 FYNNEI. Trimming left V 4 bases short and J 5 bases short, with 8 bases between. CDR3 nucleotides: TGTGCCAGCAGTGGCGCGCGGGAGACCCAGTACTTC. This translates into CASSGARETQYF.

The rearrangement uses TRBV23-1 and TRBJ1-2; 7 bases agree with TRBD1. TRBV23-1 is classed as an ORF, of uncertain function. The trim removed 9 bases at V and 12 bases at J, leaving 7 bases unmatched. The CDR3 has 10 amino acids. The CDR3 sequence is CARTTGANTF. The CDR3 region has the DNA TGCGCCAGGACTACAGGGGCAAACACCTTC.

The rearrangement joins TRBV7-3 to TRBJ2-1; a weak D match, TRBD2 (5 bases). The length of the CDR3 is 14 residues. Deletions cut 10 bases from V and 2 bases from J, with 15 bases between. CDR1 is SGHTA, CDR2 FQGTGA, per germline. Here the CDR3 reads CATSKGATYNEQFF. CDR3 sequence (DNA): TGTGCCACTTCAAAGGGAGCAACCTACAATGAGCAGTTCTTC.

The CDR3 nucleotides read TGTGCCATCAGTGAGGGGGTACGGGGATCCACAGATACGCAGTATTTT. This gives the protein CAISEGVRGSTDTQYF. The chain joins TRBV10-3 to TRBJ2-3, with TRBD2 as a possible D gene (5 bases). The CDR3 runs 16 residues. CDR1 and CDR2 from the germline V gene are ENHRY and SYGVKD. The V end was cut by 2 bases, the J end by 2 bases, with 14 bases between.

J is TRBJ2-1 and V is TRBV18; 9 bases line up with TRBD2. Trimming cost V 11 bases and J 5 bases; bases outside gene matches: 4. Germline loops: CDR1 KGHSH, CDR2 LQKENI. CDR3 length: 12 residues. CDR3 residues: CAGGLANNEQFF. Here the CDR3 DNA reads TGTGCCGGGGGACTAGCCAACAATGAGCAGTTCTTC.

V gene TRBV2 combines with J gene TRBJ2-5; 12 nucleotides line up with TRBD2. This CDR3 is built from 16 residues. Germline loops: CDR1 SNHLY, CDR2 FYNNEI. The trim removed 6 bases at V and 5 bases at J, leaving 10 bases unmatched. This CDR3 reads CASRGGWTSGEETQYF. Written as DNA, the CDR3 is TGTGCCAGCAGGGGGGGATGGACTAGCGGGGAGGAGACCCAGTACTTC.

This chain uses TRBV5-4 with TRBJ1-1, with D tentatively TRBD1 (6 bases). The CDR3 is 15 residues long. The germline V gene has CDR1 SGHNT and CDR2 YYREEE (reference sequence). Between the trimmed V and J ends, which lost 4 bases and 2 bases, there was a span of 15 bases. The CDR3 protein is CASSPQAGVNTEAFF. In nucleotides, the CDR3 is TGTGCCAGCAGCCCTCAGGCAGGGGTAAACACTGAAGCTTTCTTT. The full variable domain, with the rest looked up from reference TRBV5-4 and TRBJ1-1, is ETGVTQSPTHLIKTRGQQVTLRCSSQSGHNTVSWYQQALGQGPQFIFQYYREEENGRGNFPPRFSGLQFPNYSSELNVNALELDDSALYLCASSPQAGVNTEAFFGQGTRLTVV.

This clone was seen only once. The CDR3 is CASSPGTGEFYEQYF. The CDR3 DNA is TGTGCCAGCAGCCCCGGGACAGGGGAATTCTACGAGCAGTACTTC. The rearrangement joins TRBV9 to TRBJ2-7; TRBD1 agrees at 10 bases. The CDR3 has 15 amino acids. With 4 bases clipped from V and 3 bases from J, the junction kept 7 bases outside the gene matches. The germline V gene encodes CDR1 SGDLS and CDR2 YYNGEE.

The J gene is TRBJ1-2, the V gene TRBV29-1, with TRBD1 matching 7 bases. This CDR3 is built from 13 residues. CDR1 is SQVTM and CDR2 is ANQGSEA in the germline V gene. V was clipped by 6 bases and J by 2 bases; unmatched bases: 6. The CDR3 nucleotides read TGCAGCGTCGAGGACAGGTGGAACTATGGCTACACCTTC. It codes for CSVEDRWNYGYTF.

This clone appeared once. V usage is TRBV15 and J usage is TRBJ1-6; maybe TRBD1 (5 bases). CDR1 and CDR2 (germline): LNHNV, YYDKDF (reference sequence). V lost 1 base to trimming and J lost 3 bases, with 16 bases between them. There are 18 residues in the CDR3. CDR3 coding DNA: TGTGCCACCAGCAGAGGGGGGGAGAAACAGGACTATAATTCACCCCTCCACTTT. Translating gives CATSRGGEKQDYNSPLHF.

This clone was counted between two and nine times. This chain's CDR3 is CASSPTLAGGPETQYF. The CDR3 nucleotides read TGCGCCAGCAGCCCGACCTTAGCGGGGGGGCCGGAGACCCAGTACTTC. This chain connects TRBV5-1 to TRBJ2-5, with 11 bases matching TRBD2. The CDR3 contains 16 residues. CDR1 is SGHRS, CDR2 YFSETQ, per germline. J lost 5 bases, V lost 4 bases, and 10 bases had no gene match.

V and J are TRBV19 and TRBJ1-2, with D unclear. Germline assignment: CDR1 LNHDA and CDR2 SQIVND (reference sequence). V shed 6 bases and J shed 8 bases, with 10 bases lying between them. The CDR3 totals 11 residues. This CDR3 reads CASSEVEGYTF. CDR3 sequence (DNA): TGTGCCAGTAGCGAAGTGGAGGGCTACACCTTC.

V is TRBV7-9 and J is TRBJ1-2, with TRBD1 matching over 10 bases. Germline V gene lookup returns CDR1 SEHNR and CDR2 FQNEAQ (reference sequence). Trimming took 2 bases from V and 6 from J; bases not matched to a gene: 3. The CDR3 runs to 14 residues. The CDR3 coding sequence is TGTGCCAGCAGCTTATCGGGACAGGGGAATGGCTACACCTTC. Translated: CASSLSGQGNGYTF.

This chain uses TRBV11-3 with TRBJ2-7; D gene unclear. The germline CDR1 and CDR2 sequences are SGHNT and YENEEA. This CDR3 contains 14 residues. V shed 2 bases and J shed 5 bases, with 13 bases lying between them. CDR3 sequence: CASSLTPPRDEQYF. The DNA for the CDR3 is TGTGCCAGCAGCTTAACACCCCCTCGGGACGAGCAGTACTTC.

This chain joins TRBV6-5 and TRBJ2-3; TRBD2 matches at 11 bases. V gave up 6 bases and J gave up 0 bases; unmatched junction bases: 2. Per the germline V gene, CDR1 is MNHEY and CDR2 is SVGAGI. The CDR3 has 15 residues. The CDR3 sequence is CASRSSGGSTDTQYF. As DNA, the CDR3 is TGTGCCAGCAGGTCTAGCGGGGGGAGCACAGATACGCAGTATTTT.

Only one count was recorded for this clone. The chain combines TRBV6-1 with TRBJ1-5; 11 bases align to TRBD1. Germline CDR1 is MNHNS and CDR2 is SASEGT. This CDR3 is built from 18 residues. Trimming removed 0 bases from V and 3 bases from J; junction bases left unmatched: 7. The CDR3 DNA reads TGTGCCAGCAGTGAAGCCCTAGGGACAGGGGGGAACAATCAGCCCCAGCATTTT. Translated: CASSEALGTGGNNQPQHF.

Regarding this clone: The sample contains more than one DNA sequence encoding this CDR3. The V gene is TRBV9, the J gene TRBJ2-2, with 8 bases fitting TRBD2. Germline V gives CDR1 SGDLS, CDR2 YYNGEE. The CDR3 covers 16 residues. The ends lost 0 bases at V and 1 base at J; junction bases unmatched: 2. The CDR3 DNA follows: TGTGCCAGCAGCGTAGCCAGCGGGGGGAACACCGGGGAGCTGTTTTTT. This translates into CASSVASGGNTGELFF.

The CDR3 DNA reads TGTGCCAGCAGTGCAGGGGACAGGGTGGTCGAGCAGTACTTC. This gives the protein CASSAGDRVVEQYF. The chain carries TRBV25-1 and TRBJ2-7; 9 nucleotides line up with TRBD1. Per the germline V gene, CDR1 is MGHDK and CDR2 is SYGVNS. V trimming: 4 bases; J trimming: 6 bases; junction bases outside the gene matches: 7. The CDR3 has 14 amino acids.

This clone was counted a single time. This chain uses TRBV19 with TRBJ2-6, with D perhaps matching TRBD2 (6 bases). Germline values: CDR1 LNHDA, CDR2 SQIVND (reference sequence). V lost 8 bases and J lost 0, with 17 bases in between. This CDR3 spans 17 amino acids. Here the CDR3 DNA reads TGTGCCAGTTTATCCTGGCGGGGAAGCTCTGGGGCCAACGTCCTGACTTTC. It specifies CASLSWRGSSGANVLTF.

The chain couples TRBV14 to TRBJ1-1; D is possibly TRBD1 (5 bases). This CDR3 is 12 amino acids long. V shed 0 bases and J shed 8 bases, with 7 bases lying between them. Germline CDR1 SGHDN, CDR2 FVKESK. This CDR3 is CASSQDWTEAFF. In DNA form, the CDR3 reads TGTGCCAGCAGCCAAGATTGGACAGAAGCTTTCTTT.

The chain combines TRBV29-1 with TRBJ1-2; D is undetermined. Germline V gene data show CDR1 as SQVTM and CDR2 as ANQGSEA. The ends were cut back, 5 bases at V and 5 bases at J, with 18 bases in the middle. CDR3 length equals 14 residues. The CDR3, as DNA: TGCAGCGTTCTACCATCCCTTAATGTTTATGGCTACACCTTC. Protein: CSVLPSLNVYGYTF.

The J gene is TRBJ1-3, the V gene TRBV9; no definite D call. The V gene lost 4 bases and the J gene lost 2 bases, with 13 bases spanning the gap. The CDR3 contains 15 residues. CDR1 and CDR2 (germline): SGDLS, YYNGEE. The chain's CDR3 is CASSPGNDPGNTIYF. The CDR3 DNA follows: TGTGCCAGCAGCCCCGGGAACGATCCTGGAAACACCATATATTTT.

This clone was observed a single time. The chain has TRBV4-3 and TRBJ2-7; 9 bases align to TRBD2. The trim removed 0 bases at V and 6 bases at J, leaving 6 bases unmatched. This CDR3 contains 15 residues. CDR1 and CDR2 (germline): LGHNA, YSLEER. The CDR3 DNA follows: TGCGCCAGCAGCCAAGATTGGAGTAGCGGGGGCGAGCAGTACTTC. It encodes CASSQDWSSGGEQYF.

The V call is TRBV5-1, the J call TRBJ2-3; TRBD1 is a possible D gene (6 bases). CDR3 length equals 13 residues. CDR1 and CDR2 from the germline V gene are SGHRS and YFSETQ. V lost 7 bases, J lost 4 bases, and 13 bases lay in between. CDR3 residues: CASGQPASDTQYF. In DNA form, the CDR3 reads TGCGCCAGCGGACAGCCGGCGTCAGATACGCAGTATTTT.

The chain links TRBV5-6 to TRBJ1-6; D is uncertain. Germline V lookup: CDR1 SGHDT, CDR2 YYEEEE. Trimming left V 0 bases short and J 5 bases short, with 9 bases between. CDR3 length: 15 amino acids. CDR3 amino acids: CASSLGRINNSPLHF. The DNA of the CDR3 is TGTGCCAGCAGCTTGGGCAGAATCAATAATTCACCCCTCCACTTT.